The rows below give T cell receptor beta chains drawn from one sample of a study of T-cell reconstitution after alpha-beta-depleted transplantation in children. TCRdb recomputed calls from the PCR reads with MiXCR, one row per CDR3 protein. The profile shows some 300,000 distinct CDR3 sequences, 10% of them singletons. The specimen comprised PBMCs, sampled before TCRalphabeta/CD19-depleted stem cell transplant. These receptors came from a boy under two years old with acute myeloid leukemia, due to receive a stem cell transplant. CDR3s include the opening cysteine and the closing phenylalanine or tryptophan. Fields, in order: J gene, D gene, V gene, CDR3 protein. A D gene is named only where the DNA matches it firmly.

TRBJ2-3 TRBD2 TRBV6-2/TRBV6-3 CASSYWREATDTQYF
TRBJ2-7 . TRBV28 CASSLYRGYEQYF
TRBJ2-2 TRBD1 TRBV20-1 CSAPGTANTGELFF
TRBJ2-7 . TRBV11-2 CASSLVGGRQAGYEQYF
TRBJ2-7 . TRBV15 CATSSTPGLNYEQYF
TRBJ2-7 . TRBV25-1 CASSEAYEQYF
TRBJ2-1 . TRBV6-2/TRBV6-3 CASSYSSGAYNEQFF
TRBJ2-7 TRBD2 TRBV5-5 CASSFLAGRYEQYF
TRBJ2-6 . TRBV12-3/TRBV12-4 CASSRGMEILFSGANVLTF
TRBJ1-4 . TRBV5-1 CASSLDSNNEKLFF
TRBJ2-5 TRBD2 TRBV7-3 CASSLIPGLAGDPKETQYF
TRBJ2-4 . TRBV20-1 CSAQEARGNIQYF
TRBJ2-2 . TRBV24-1 CATSNRAARHGELFF
TRBJ2-1 TRBD2 TRBV12-3/TRBV12-4 CASSLIVRTSGGGEQFF
TRBJ2-2 . TRBV29-1 CSVGWTGELFF
TRBJ1-6 TRBD1 TRBV5-5 CASSLGDSLNSPLHF
TRBJ2-1 TRBD2 TRBV14 CASTPSGGAAEQFF
TRBJ2-7 . TRBV27 CASSLRSGYEQYF
TRBJ2-3 . TRBV3-1 CASSQVGLADTQYF
TRBJ2-1 . TRBV7-9 CASSPVVAEHNEQFF
TRBJ2-4 . TRBV7-3 CASSLKPGPENIQYF
TRBJ2-5 . TRBV7-9 CASSLWRQFQETQYF
TRBJ2-5 TRBD1 TRBV24-1 CATSDGTGGGETQYF
TRBJ2-7 TRBD1 TRBV7-2 CASSFGQGAGYEQYF
TRBJ2-6 . TRBV7-6 CASSLRGIGANVLTF
TRBJ2-4 . TRBV5-5 CASSSPRTFVQYF
TRBJ2-3 TRBD2 TRBV12-3/TRBV12-4 CASSPTSGSSDTQYF